This T cell receptor beta chain came from a study of shared clonotypes between healthy human individuals. At the deep level, the assay was run. Profiling relied on immunoSEQ multiplex PCR, and the TCRdb table lists in-frame clones only, not all of them. The data show roughly 490,000 clones, with less than 80% seen just once and over 10% held by the top ten. From germline, CDR1 is GTSNPN and CDR2 SVGIG (reference sequence). Trimming removed 0 bases at V and 5 bases at J, with 17 bases between. The CDR3 extends over 15 amino acids. The source is a middle-aged woman in good health. Some clones in this sample may be carry-over from other donors' samples. The V call is TRBV30, the J call TRBJ2-7, with D perhaps TRBD1 (6 bases). The specimen was PBMCs. The CDR3 here is CAWSVGGTLSNEQYF. The CDR3 DNA reads TGTGCCTGGAGTGTAGGGGGTACCCTATCAAACGAGCAGTACTTC.